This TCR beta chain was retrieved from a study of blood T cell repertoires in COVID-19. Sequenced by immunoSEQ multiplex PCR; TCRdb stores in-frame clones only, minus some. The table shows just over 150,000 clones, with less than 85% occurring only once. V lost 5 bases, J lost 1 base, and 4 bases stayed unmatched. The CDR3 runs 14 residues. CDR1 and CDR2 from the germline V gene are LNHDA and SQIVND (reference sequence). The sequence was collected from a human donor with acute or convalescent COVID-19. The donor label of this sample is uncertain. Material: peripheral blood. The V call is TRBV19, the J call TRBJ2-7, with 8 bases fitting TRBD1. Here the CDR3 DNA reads TGTGCCAGTAGTCGGGACAGGCGTTCCTACGAGCAGTACTTC. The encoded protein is CASSRDRRSYEQYF.